The 22 T cell receptor beta chains listed next were all sequenced from one sample in a study of a mutant IDH1 vaccine in newly diagnosed glioma. Assay used: immunoSEQ multiplex PCR; TCRdb lists only in-frame clones, some missing. The sample holds about 44,000 clones, around 93% seen once. These receptors' targets are unknown. Noted time point: week 23, last vaccination. One vaccine dose held 300 ug of mutant IDH1 20-mer peptide and came with topical imiquimod. This material consisted of PBMCs, taken from a glioma patient whose treatment included an IDH1 peptide vaccine. The receptors here all came from a man aged 45-65 years with glioma.

The genes are TRBV30 and TRBJ1-6; D ambiguous. CDR1 is GTSNPN, CDR2 SVGIG, per germline (reference sequence). V was pared by 3 bases and J by 7 bases, with 10 bases between. This CDR3 spans 13 amino acids. CDR3 loop: CAWRYRENSPLHF. The CDR3 DNA sequence: TGTGCCTGGAGGTACCGGGAGAATTCACCCCTCCACTTT.

The CDR3 protein is CASSMADRGEQYF. CDR3 in DNA: TGTGCCAGTAGTATGGCGGACCGGGGCGAGCAGTACTTC. This chain uses TRBV19 with TRBJ2-7; a possible D gene is TRBD2 (5 bases). Germline V gene data show CDR1 as LNHDA and CDR2 as SQIVND (reference sequence). This CDR3 has 13 amino acids. V lost 3 bases to trimming and J lost 6 bases, with 12 bases between them.

The chain carries TRBV5-1 and TRBJ2-2; 8 bases agree with TRBD1. The CDR3 is 14 amino acids. V shed 4 bases, J shed 7 bases, and the junction held 6 bases outside the gene matches. The V gene's germline CDR1 is SGHRS and CDR2 YFSETQ. The CDR3 bases are TGCGCCAGCAGCCAACGGACAGGGAGCGGGGAGCTGTTTTTT. Its protein is CASSQRTGSGELFF.

V gene TRBV11-3 combines with J gene TRBJ2-1; 8 bases agree with TRBD1. After removal of 3 bases from V and 5 bases from J, the junction contained 3 bases not matched to a gene. The CDR3 has 14 amino acids. Germline V gene sequence: CDR1 SGHNT, CDR2 YENEEA. The CDR3: CASSFGQGNNEQFF. The CDR3 DNA follows: TGTGCCAGCAGCTTTGGACAGGGAAACAATGAGCAGTTCTTC.

This clone was counted once. The chain has TRBV6-1 and TRBJ2-7; D ambiguous. This CDR3 is 14 amino acids long. Trimming removed 6 bases from V and 0 bases from J, with 12 bases in between. Germline values: CDR1 MNHNS, CDR2 SASEGT. The DNA of the CDR3 is TGTGCCAGCAGGGAACCGGTGCTCTCCTACGAGCAGTACTTC. Translating gives CASREPVLSYEQYF.

This chain links TRBV5-1 with TRBJ2-3; D is perhaps TRBD1 (5 bases). V was pared by 3 bases and J by 0 bases, with 11 bases between. CDR1 and CDR2 (germline): SGHRS, YFSETQ. The length of the CDR3 is 15 residues. The CDR3 coding sequence is TGCGCCAGCAGCTCCATGGGGCGAAGCACAGATACGCAGTATTTT. Protein: CASSSMGRSTDTQYF.

V and J are TRBV19 and TRBJ1-1; D uncertain. The CDR3 spans 14 residues. Germline assignment: CDR1 LNHDA and CDR2 SQIVND (reference sequence). The V gene lost 1 base and the J gene lost 2 bases, with 8 bases spanning the gap. The CDR3 reads CASSIVRTNTEAFF. The CDR3 nucleotides read TGTGCCAGTAGTATAGTTAGGACCAACACTGAAGCTTTCTTT.

This sequence joins TRBV7-2 and TRBJ2-3, with D possibly called TRBD1 or TRBD2 (5 bases each). The CDR3 has 14 residues. Germline V lookup: CDR1 SGHTA, CDR2 FQGNSA. Trimming took 5 bases from V and 0 from J, leaving 9 bases between them. CDR3 bases: TGTGCCAGCAGCCTCGGGACGAGCACAGATACGCAGTATTTT. Amino acids: CASSLGTSTDTQYF. Full variable domain (outside the CDR3, taken from reference TRBV7-2 and TRBJ2-3): GAGVSQSPSNKVTEKGKDVELRCDPISGHTALYWYRQSLGQGLEFLIYFQGNSAPDKSGLPSDRFSAERTGGSVSTLTIQRTQQEDSAVYLCASSLGTSTDTQYFGPGTRLTVL.

V usage is TRBV6-5 and J usage is TRBJ2-7; 10 bases are a match to TRBD1. With V trimmed by 2 bases and J by 3 bases, 4 bases remained unmatched. This CDR3 contains 15 residues. CDR1 and CDR2 (germline): MNHEY, SVGAGI. CDR3 bases: TGTGCCAGCAGTTACAGGGGACAGGGGCTCTACGAGCAGTACTTC. Translating it yields CASSYRGQGLYEQYF.

The chain is built from TRBV19 and TRBJ2-7, with 12 bases that match TRBD2. V trimming: 3 bases; J trimming: 0 bases; junction bases outside the gene matches: 3. From germline, CDR1 is LNHDA and CDR2 SQIVND (reference sequence). The CDR3 extends over 16 amino acids. The CDR3 DNA follows: TGTGCCAGTAGTATTACTAGCGGGGGGTCCTCCTACGAGCAGTACTTC. It is translated as CASSITSGGSSYEQYF.

The genes are TRBV27 and TRBJ2-3; D unclear. This CDR3 is built from 13 residues. CDR1 and CDR2 from the germline V gene are MNHEY and SMNVEV (reference sequence). V lost 5 bases and J 2 bases, leaving 8 bases between the germline ends. CDR3 residues: CASSPYLTDTQYF. In nucleotides, the CDR3 is TGTGCCAGCAGTCCCTACCTCACAGATACGCAGTATTTT.

The chain employs TRBV27 and TRBJ1-1; no clear D gene. There are 14 residues in the CDR3. Germline V gives CDR1 MNHEY, CDR2 SMNVEV (reference sequence). V was shortened by 5 bases and J by 1 base, with 11 bases between the two germline ends. CDR3 sequence (DNA): TGTGCCAGCAGTCTAAGGGAGGGGAACACTGAAGCTTTCTTT. As protein: CASSLREGNTEAFF.

This clone has only one observation. The chain is built from TRBV2 and TRBJ1-2; 9 nucleotides align to TRBD1. Germline V gene sequence: CDR1 SNHLY, CDR2 FYNNEI. The CDR3 is 14 amino acids. The trim removed 4 bases at V and 7 bases at J, leaving 7 bases unmatched. The CDR3 here is CASSAQQGAGGYTF. The CDR3 DNA is TGTGCCAGCAGTGCCCAACAGGGGGCAGGTGGCTACACCTTC.

The rearrangement joins TRBV10-3 to TRBJ1-6; D unclear. Trimming took 2 bases from V and 7 from J, leaving 3 bases between them. The CDR3 totals 12 residues. In germline, CDR1 is ENHRY, CDR2 SYGVKD. The CDR3 DNA sequence: TGTGCCATCAGTGAGGGGAATTCACCCCTCCACTTT. It yields the protein CAISEGNSPLHF.

The V gene is TRBV28, the J gene TRBJ1-1; D might be TRBD1 (5 bases). The CDR3 covers 17 residues. V lost 4 bases and J lost 4, with 22 bases in between. Per germline, CDR1 MDHEN and CDR2 SYDVKM. In DNA form, the CDR3 reads TGTGCCAGCAGTTATGGGGGTGTCCGGCAGGGCGCCACTGAAGCTTTCTTT. It is translated as CASSYGGVRQGATEAFF.

This clone occurred once. The J gene is TRBJ1-3, the V gene TRBV19; no reliable D call. In germline, CDR1 is LNHDA, CDR2 SQIVND (reference sequence). The CDR3 covers 14 residues. V was pared by 7 bases and J by 2 bases, with 12 bases between. The CDR3, as DNA: TGTGCCAGTACGACGGCGGATCCTGGAAACACCATATATTTT. Amino acid sequence: CASTTADPGNTIYF.

V and J are TRBV9 and TRBJ1-2; a possible D gene is TRBD1 (6 bases). V was clipped by 0 bases and J by 8 bases, with 11 bases between them. The CDR3 loop spans 13 amino acids. Germline V gene data show CDR1 as SGDLS and CDR2 as YYNGEE. The CDR3: CASSVGQARGYTF. CDR3 DNA sequence: TGTGCCAGCAGCGTAGGACAGGCAAGAGGCTACACCTTC.

The V call is TRBV6-5, the J call TRBJ2-2; D could derive from TRBD1 or TRBD2 (5 bases each). The germline gives CDR1 MNHEY, CDR2 SVGAGI. The CDR3 totals 13 residues. V lost 1 base and J lost 5, with 5 bases in between. The CDR3 DNA reads TGTGCCAGCAGTTACTGGGGGACCGGGGAGCTGTTTTTT. Protein: CASSYWGTGELFF.

This chain joins TRBV7-8 and TRBJ1-1, with a weak D call TRBD1 (6 bases). Germline CDR1 SGHVS, CDR2 FQNEAQ. Trimming shortened V by 5 bases and J by 7 bases, and 14 bases separated the two germline ends. The CDR3 totals 13 residues. The CDR3 loop is CASSRNRASEAFF. The CDR3 nucleotides are TGTGCCAGCAGCCGTAACAGGGCTAGTGAAGCTTTCTTT.

This sequence joins TRBV19 and TRBJ2-7; D perhaps matches TRBD2 (5 bases). CDR3 length equals 14 residues. Trimming pared 4 bases from V and 1 base from J, leaving 11 bases between. Per germline, CDR1 LNHDA and CDR2 SQIVND (reference sequence). This CDR3 is CASSKAGISYEQYF. The CDR3 bases are TGTGCCAGTAGTAAGGCCGGGATATCCTACGAGCAGTACTTC.

The chain recombines TRBV5-5 with TRBJ1-6; TRBD1 might be the D (5 bases). CDR1 and CDR2 (germline): SGHKS, YYEKEE (reference sequence). V lost 1 base to trimming and J lost 5 bases, with 10 bases between them. The CDR3 sequence is 15 residues long. CDR3 in amino acids: CASSLKGADNSPLHF. CDR3 bases: TGTGCCAGCAGCTTGAAAGGGGCGGATAATTCACCCCTCCACTTT.

CDR3 DNA sequence: TGTGCCAGCCGCACTAGACTGAGCTCCTACGAGCAGTACTTC. Its translation is CASRTRLSSYEQYF. V and J are TRBV7-2 and TRBJ2-7; D possibly corresponds to TRBD2 (5 bases). V was pared by 8 bases and J by 0 bases, with 14 bases between. Germline CDR1 and CDR2: SGHTA and FQGNSA. CDR3 length equals 14 residues.